These 21 T cell receptor beta chains share one sample of origin, sequenced in a study of CD8 T cells in Susac syndrome. Reverse transcription of 0.5 to 1 ug RNA was performed with random hexamers. TCRdb processed the immunoSEQ multiplex PCR reads anew with MiXCR; each CDR3 protein has one entry. The sample shows tens of thousands of distinct CDR3 sequences, about 92% of them seen only once. The sequenced sample consisted of CD4+ T cells from PBMCs. Receptors were obtained from a human donor with Susac syndrome.

The chain uses TRBV9 and TRBJ2-1; TRBD2 agrees at 12 bases. Germline trimming cut 2 bases from V and 7 bases from J; bases unmatched to any gene: 7. This CDR3 has 16 residues. Looked up from germline, CDR1 is SGDLS and CDR2 is YYNGEE. The CDR3 DNA follows: TGTGCCAGCAGCGTTGGCTCTAGCGGGGGGGCAAATGAGCAGTTCTTC. Amino acids: CASSVGSSGGANEQFF.

The chain combines TRBV4-3 with TRBJ2-1; TRBD1 aligns across 7 bases. The germline V gene encodes CDR1 LGHNA and CDR2 YSLEER. This CDR3 is 14 amino acids long. The J segment lost 8 bases and the V segment lost 0 bases, leaving 4 bases of the junction unmatched. The CDR3 loop reads CASSQDKGADEQFF. The CDR3 bases are TGCGCCAGCAGCCAAGATAAGGGGGCAGATGAGCAGTTCTTC.

The chain recombines TRBV5-1 with TRBJ1-5; D ambiguous. The ends were cut back, 0 bases at V and 0 bases at J, with 7 bases in the middle. Germline loops: CDR1 SGHRS, CDR2 YFSETQ. The CDR3 spans 15 residues. The CDR3 DNA is TGCGCCAGCAGCTTGGTTGGAAATAGCAATCAGCCCCAGCATTTT. Encoded protein: CASSLVGNSNQPQHF.

The V gene is TRBV7-9, the J gene TRBJ2-3; the D gene is possibly TRBD2 (6 bases). Germline V lookup: CDR1 SEHNR, CDR2 FQNEAQ (reference sequence). The CDR3 totals 15 residues. V shed 5 bases and J shed 2 bases, with 14 bases lying between them. The CDR3 coding sequence is TGTGCCAGCAGCCCGTTGGACTACACCACAGATACGCAGTATTTT. Translated: CASSPLDYTTDTQYF.

This clonotype has only a few counts. The chain joins TRBV18 to TRBJ2-5; D gene ambiguous. The CDR3 runs 11 residues. The germline V and J ends were trimmed by 4 bases and 0 bases, with 0 bases remaining between them. CDR1 KGHSH and CDR2 LQKENI come from the germline V gene. In DNA, the CDR3 is TGTGCCAGCTCACACCAAGAGACCCAGTACTTC. It codes for CASSHQETQYF. Full variable domain (remainder filled in from reference TRBV18 and TRBJ2-5): NAGVMQNPRHLVRRRGQEARLRCSPMKGHSHVYWYRQLPEEGLKFMVYLQKENIIDESGMPKERFSAEFPKEGPSILRIQQVVRGDSAAYFCASSHQETQYFGPGTRLLVL.

The chain combines TRBV18 with TRBJ1-2, with 10 bases aligning to TRBD1. The junction had 7 bases not matched to a gene; V was cut back by 3 bases and J by 12 bases. The germline V gene encodes CDR1 KGHSH and CDR2 LQKENI. CDR3 size: 13 residues. CDR3 in DNA: TGTGCCAGCTCACCGGACCGGGACAGGGGCGACACCTTC. Amino acids: CASSPDRDRGDTF.

The chain employs TRBV19 and TRBJ2-5; D gene uncertain. The germline gives CDR1 LNHDA, CDR2 SQIVND (reference sequence). The germline V and J ends were trimmed by 5 bases and 2 bases, with 12 bases remaining between them. The CDR3 is 14 residues long. CDR3 in DNA: TGTGCCAGTAGTGTTCGGCAGACTCAAGAGACCCAGTACTTC. Amino acids: CASSVRQTQETQYF.

The chain combines TRBV6-2 or TRBV6-3 with TRBJ2-2, with 10 bases identical to TRBD1. The germline V gene has CDR1 MNHEY and CDR2 SVGEGT. With V trimmed by 8 bases and J by 5 bases, 5 bases remained unmatched. The CDR3 loop spans 14 amino acids. The CDR3, as DNA: TGTGCCAGCTTAGCGGGACAGGGGACCGGGGAGCTGTTTTTT. It translates to CASLAGQGTGELFF.

J is TRBJ2-4 and V is TRBV28; the D gene is possibly TRBD2 (6 bases). The CDR3 totals 15 residues. Germline loops: CDR1 MDHEN, CDR2 SYDVKM. V lost 7 bases and J 0 bases, leaving 13 bases between the germline ends. The CDR3 nucleotides are TGTGCCAGCAATTATCGGGGACTAGCCAAAAACATTCAGTACTTC. As protein: CASNYRGLAKNIQYF.

The genes are TRBV14 and TRBJ2-3; either TRBD1 or TRBD2 may fit D (5 bases each). V lost 0 bases and J 1 base, leaving 8 bases between the germline ends. This CDR3 is 15 amino acids long. CDR1 is SGHDN and CDR2 is FVKESK in the germline V gene. CDR3 amino acids: CASSQDMGGTDTQYF. CDR3 DNA sequence: TGTGCCAGCAGCCAAGATATGGGGGGCACAGATACGCAGTATTTT.

This chain uses TRBV19 with TRBJ2-1, with 11 nucleotides matching TRBD2. This CDR3 region has 17 residues. In germline, CDR1 is LNHDA, CDR2 SQIVND (reference sequence). V lost 6 bases to trimming and J lost 5 bases; unmatched junction nucleotides: 12. CDR3 residues: CASSATLLGLADNEQFF. CDR3 sequence (DNA): TGTGCCAGTAGCGCCACCTTATTGGGACTAGCGGACAATGAGCAGTTCTTC. The full variable domain, in which reference TRBV19 and TRBJ2-1 provide the parts outside the CDR3, is DGGITQSPKYLFRKEGQNVTLSCEQNLNHDAMYWYRQDPGQGLRLIYYSQIVNDFQKGDIAEGYSVSREKKESFPLTVTSAQKNPTAFYLCASSATLLGLADNEQFFGPGTRLTVL.

The V and J genes are TRBV5-1 and TRBJ1-3; D possibly corresponds to TRBD1 (6 bases). With 7 bases removed from V and 0 bases from J, the gap between germline ends came to 14 bases. CDR1 and CDR2 (germline): SGHRS, YFSETQ. This CDR3 contains 15 residues. CDR3 in DNA: TGCGCCAGCGGTCTCGGGGGCACCTCTGGAAACACCATATATTTT. This sequence encodes CASGLGGTSGNTIYF.

This chain uses TRBV6-5 with TRBJ1-2, with D hard to call. The ends were cut back, 2 bases at V and 7 bases at J, with 20 bases in the middle. Germline assignment: CDR1 MNHEY and CDR2 SVGAGI. This CDR3 has 16 residues. CDR3 in amino acids: CASSYEFSGLVGGYTF. The CDR3 DNA is TGTGCCAGCAGTTACGAGTTTTCCGGTCTTGTTGGTGGCTACACCTTC.

The genes are TRBV7-9 and TRBJ2-1, with D unresolved. The germline V gene has CDR1 SEHNR and CDR2 FQNEAQ (reference sequence). With 6 bases removed from V and 10 bases from J, the gap between germline ends came to 10 bases. CDR3 size: 11 residues. The CDR3, as DNA: TGTGCCAGCAGTGTACTATGGGAGCAGTTCTTC. It encodes CASSVLWEQFF.

The V call is TRBV11-3, the J call TRBJ2-1; the match to TRBD2 covers 9 bases. Trimming cost V 1 base and J 4 bases; bases outside gene matches: 5. This CDR3 is 16 amino acids long. Germline assignment: CDR1 SGHNT and CDR2 YENEEA. CDR3 loop: CASSLVLAGEYNEQFF. CDR3 DNA: TGTGCCAGCAGCTTAGTCTTAGCGGGGGAATACAATGAGCAGTTCTTC.

This chain uses TRBV20-1 with TRBJ2-7; D is perhaps TRBD1 (5 bases). The CDR3 has 12 amino acids. The germline V gene encodes CDR1 DFQATT and CDR2 SNEGSKA (reference sequence). V gave up 2 bases and J gave up 2 bases, with 7 bases separating them. The CDR3 region is CSARTGTYEQYF. The CDR3 DNA reads TGCAGTGCTAGAACAGGAACCTACGAGCAGTACTTC.

The rearrangement links TRBV29-1 to TRBJ2-7, with a possible D match to TRBD1 (5 bases). The V end was cut by 6 bases, the J end by 2 bases, with 14 bases between. The CDR3 covers 13 residues. Germline loops: CDR1 SQVTM, CDR2 ANQGSEA. The CDR3 loop reads CSVDVTGTYEQYF. The CDR3 region has the DNA TGCAGCGTCGATGTAACAGGAACCTACGAGCAGTACTTC.

This clonotype was detected once. The chain links TRBV28 to TRBJ2-5; no clear D gene. The CDR3 length is 14 residues. Germline V gene lookup returns CDR1 MDHEN and CDR2 SYDVKM. Trimming removed 8 bases at V and 9 bases at J, with 22 bases between. The DNA of the CDR3 is TGTGCCAGCCTCCATCGCGCAGGTACATTGGCCCAGTACTTC. Translated: CASLHRAGTLAQYF. The whole variable domain, filled in from reference TRBV28 and TRBJ2-5, reads DVKVTQSSRYLVKRTGEKVFLECVQDMDHENMFWYRQDPGLGLRLIYFSYDVKMKEKGDIPEGYSVSREKKERFSLILESASTNQTSMYLCASLHRAGTLAQYFGPGTRLLVL.

This clonotype was detected a few times. The rearrangement links TRBV14 to TRBJ2-7, with TRBD1 as a possible D gene (5 bases). V dropped 3 bases and J dropped 6 bases, with 12 bases sitting between them. This CDR3 has 13 residues. The germline V gene encodes CDR1 SGHDN and CDR2 FVKESK. Here the CDR3 reads CASSHSGGAEQYF. CDR3 in DNA: TGTGCCAGCAGCCACTCGGGTGGGGCCGAGCAGTACTTC.

V is TRBV6-5 and J is TRBJ1-2, with no clear D. CDR1 and CDR2 from the germline V gene are MNHEY and SVGAGI. The V gene lost 0 bases and the J gene lost 4 bases, with 12 bases spanning the gap. This CDR3 is 15 amino acids long. CDR3 DNA sequence: TGTGCCAGCAGTTACTCAACCCTGTCCCCCTATGGCTACACCTTC. Translated: CASSYSTLSPYGYTF.

This chain links TRBV19 with TRBJ2-5, with D unclear. The V and J ends lost 4 bases and 2 bases respectively, with 8 bases between them. The CDR3 covers 13 residues. Germline CDR1 reads LNHDA; CDR2 reads SQIVND (reference sequence). CDR3: CASSSAEQETQYF. The CDR3 DNA is TGTGCCAGTAGTAGCGCGGAGCAAGAGACCCAGTACTTC.